What follows describes a single TCR beta chain. Its antigen remains unidentified. This entry belongs to a study of beta chain features in type 1 diabetes. At the level of the study: Cells sorted and examined across all samples totaled 90 million to 120 million.

Study results and caveats: Moderately but significantly shorter TCRB CDR3s were found in Type 1 diabetes patients in all four CD4+ subsets. Fewer junction insertions and more nucleotide deletions appeared in type 1 diabetes patients.

Every bit of the isolated RNA underwent reverse transcription, so sequencing read expressed TCRB transcripts. TCRdb keeps only in-frame clones here, not all; method: immunoSEQ multiplex PCR. The repertoire consists of about 260,000 clones, with roughly 21% occurring once and the leading ten covering 0.028%. V was trimmed by 5 bases and J by 0 bases, leaving 4 bases between them. The CDR3 loop spans 11 amino acids. CDR1 and CDR2 (germline): DFQATT, SNEGSKA (reference sequence). The rearrangement links TRBV20-1 to TRBJ1-2; D remains unclear. The sequence was collected from a woman in her forties with type 1 diabetes. Sequencing was performed on naive CD4+ T cells from blood. Here the CDR3 DNA reads TGCAGTGCTGAGTCTAACTATGGCTACACCTTC. Its translation is CSAESNYGYTF.